This TCR beta chain comes out of a study of identical twins (dated by TCRdb to 2016 to 2017). Describing the broader study: The study deep-sequenced TCR alpha and beta repertoires from monozygotic twins, unrelated adults of various ages and cord blood to test whether fetal clonotypes persist. To rule out contamination, the twin experiments were replicated at different times with different library preparation protocols.

Results and caveats for the whole study, not just this receptor: Excess twin sharing in beta out-of-frame sequences was weaker because fewer shared sequences lowered the signal-to-noise ratio. Conclusions relied on cross-sectional statistical analysis, since the same donors could not be followed over many years. Out-of-frame TCR alpha sequences shared between twins showed an excess of low generation-probability sequences compared with coincidental sharing between unrelated individuals. Abundant cord blood beta clonotypes had fewer insertions, young adult naive repertoires showed a similar but weaker trend, and memory repertoires showed no such trend. Zero-insertion analyses could be partly confounded by invariant T cells such as MAIT and iNKT, although diverse VJ usage argued against such confounding for most clonotypes. Recombination models systematically underestimated out-of-frame TCR alpha sharing in monozygotic twins but agreed with sharing between unrelated individuals.

Libraries were constructed by 5' RACE. Sequencing used an Illumina HiSeq 2000. A universal primer binding site was added through template switching, and the final cDNA carried a unique molecular identifier so that TCR cDNA molecules could be counted accurately. First-strand cDNA for TCR alpha and beta chains was synthesized from specific primers in the conserved constant-segment region. Each cDNA library was double barcoded, with a SMART-Mk sample barcode plus Illumina barcodes, to control for contamination. TruSeq adapter sequences and Illumina sample barcodes were added in two successive PCR steps. Sequencing of the TCR alpha and beta cDNA libraries was done on the Illumina HiSeq platform using custom primers. On the authors' methods: Unique molecular identifiers were extracted from raw reads with MiGEC, and CDR3 positions were determined with MiXCR. Recombination models were inferred per individual with the repgenHMM and IGoR tools using an EM algorithm. Shared clonotype analysis was performed with the tcR package in R, normalizing sharing by the product of cloneset sizes. To study raw recombination without the effects of thymic and clonal selection, out-of-frame nonproductive sequences were analyzed. In-frame beta chains were kept once TCRdb had trimmed the public reads at Q25 with fastp and called clones with MiXCR. One record per CDR3 amino acid sequence lists the most common genes and DNA. TCRdb's processing, not the authors' own work, is the source of the V and J calls. The sample profile shows approximately 500,000 distinct CDR3 sequences; roughly 15% of them were found once. Roughly 0.44% of the sample lies in the top ten.

Every donor in the study was a healthy Caucasian. Three pairs of female monozygotic twins, all aged 18 to 29 years, were included in the twin cohort. Positive isolation kits from Invitrogen were used to isolate CD4+ and CD8+ T cell populations. The germline V gene gives CDR1 as MNHNS and CDR2 as SASEGT. The CDR3 numbers 15 residues from cysteine through phenylalanine. The kept DNA is CDR3 alone, 45 bases in frame from the first base. Unmatched junction bases come to 6, with V trimmed by 6 bases and J by 1 base. This clonotype was picked up a small number of times. The antigen it recognizes is unknown. No per-base quality is available; no much larger clone lies one base away. In addition, the sample was reused for a study of yellow fever vaccine responses in identical twins. The second source states: The T cell response to vaccination in identical twins was reported by the authors to appear partly convergent and partly personalized. In identical twins, the study followed T cell clones that responded to the vaccine with precision.

This sequence originates from a woman between 18 and 29 years old in good health. Material: CD4+ T cells sorted from blood. The chain was built from TRBV6-1 and TRBJ2-5; 9 of the junction bases match TRBD1. The base sequence is TGTGCCAGCAGCACGGACAGGGGTTTCCAAGAGACCCAGTACTTC. This encodes CASSTDRGFQETQYF.